The 30 T cell receptor beta chains below come from one sample, sequenced in a study of beta chain features in type 1 diabetes (dated by TCRdb to the late 2010s). Libraries were made using the immunoSEQ multiplex PCR assay. The entire isolated RNA was reverse transcribed using the High Capacity cDNA Reverse Transcription Kit, and thus expressed TCRB transcripts were sequenced. TCRdb's version of the immuneACCESS table is confined to in-frame rearrangements and falls short of the full clone set. An unresolved V gene accounts for under half of the shortfall where checked; the remainder is of unknown origin. The sample table records a few hundred thousand clones; 9.5% to 13% of these occur just once. Jointly, the top ten make up over 1% of the sample. The specimen sequenced was central memory CD4+ T cells from blood. These TCRs come from a man aged 18 to 29 in good health.

The chain couples TRBV5-4 to TRBJ2-7; 9 bases map to TRBD1. With 3 bases clipped from V and 6 bases from J, the junction kept 7 bases outside the gene matches. Germline CDR1 and CDR2: SGHNT and YYREEE (reference sequence). The CDR3 sequence is 14 residues long. This CDR3 is CASSSKTGGGEQYF. The CDR3 DNA follows: TGTGCCAGCAGCTCGAAAACAGGGGGCGGCGAGCAGTACTTC.

This chain connects TRBV6-6 to TRBJ2-3; no clear D gene. V was trimmed by 0 bases and J by 5 bases, leaving 6 bases between them. The CDR3 covers 13 residues. The germline V gene has CDR1 MNHNY and CDR2 SVGAGI (reference sequence). This chain's CDR3 is CASSYSAGDTQYF. For the CDR3, the DNA is TGTGCCAGCAGTTACTCGGCCGGAGATACGCAGTATTTT.

This clone appeared a few times. J is TRBJ2-1 and V is TRBV6-1, with 9 bases fitting TRBD2. Germline trimming cut 6 bases from V and 5 bases from J; bases unmatched to any gene: 8. The germline V gene encodes CDR1 MNHNS and CDR2 SASEGT. The CDR3 has 15 amino acids. CDR3 sequence reads: CASSLLAGYDNEQFF. The DNA for the CDR3 is TGTGCCAGCAGCCTACTAGCGGGCTACGACAATGAGCAGTTCTTC.

This clone occurred a few times. V and J are TRBV14 and TRBJ2-3, with 11 positions matching TRBD2. J lost 3 bases, V lost 10 bases, and 9 bases had no gene match. Germline CDR1 SGHDN, CDR2 FVKESK. The CDR3 sequence is 15 residues long. The CDR3 here is CATHRLAGGTDTQYF. The DNA of the CDR3 is TGTGCCACCCACCGGCTAGCGGGAGGAACAGATACGCAGTATTTT.

This clone was observed many times. This chain uses TRBV7-2 with TRBJ2-5; TRBD1 agrees at 8 bases. CDR3 length equals 16 residues. Germline V gives CDR1 SGHTA, CDR2 FQGNSA. The junction had 10 bases not matched to a gene; V was cut back by 5 bases and J by 2 bases. The CDR3, as DNA: TGTGCCAGCAGCCCTAGTCTGGACAGGGCGCAAGAGACCCAGTACTTC. It encodes CASSPSLDRAQETQYF.

As regards this clone: The identical CDR3 is also encoded by other nucleotide sequences in the sample. The chain combines TRBV27 with TRBJ2-7, with TRBD1 matching 10 bases. Germline CDR1 is MNHEY and CDR2 is SMNVEV (reference sequence). Unmatched junction bases numbered 1, after V lost 4 bases and J lost 4 bases. CDR3 length: 13 residues. The CDR3 nucleotides read TGTGCCAGCAGTTGGGACAGGGGTTACGAGCAGTACTTC. Residues: CASSWDRGYEQYF.

This clone was seen a handful of times. The chain carries TRBV11-2 and TRBJ2-1; D is possibly TRBD2 (6 bases). Germline V gene sequence: CDR1 SGHAT, CDR2 FQNNGV. V was clipped by 0 bases and J by 2 bases, with 11 bases between them. CDR3 length: 16 amino acids. CDR3 DNA: TGTGCCAGCAGCTTAGATCAGACTAGTACCTACAATGAGCAGTTCTTC. Its protein is CASSLDQTSTYNEQFF.

J is TRBJ1-4 and V is TRBV28; tentative D call: TRBD1 (6 bases). The CDR3 has 17 amino acids. V lost 5 bases and J lost 0, with 16 bases in between. CDR1 and CDR2 (germline): MDHEN, SYDVKM. CDR3 sequence: CASSPFLGQTTNEKLFF. The CDR3 DNA reads TGTGCCAGCAGTCCGTTTTTAGGACAGACAACTAATGAAAAACTGTTTTTT.

This clone was counted between two and nine times. This chain connects TRBV30 to TRBJ1-1, with a weak D call TRBD1 (6 bases). This CDR3 region has 15 residues. Trimming stripped 2 bases from V and 0 bases from J, with 13 bases between. Germline V gives CDR1 GTSNPN, CDR2 SVGIG (reference sequence). In DNA, the CDR3 is TGTGCCTGGAGTCCCCCCTGGACAGTGAACACTGAAGCTTTCTTT. Protein: CAWSPPWTVNTEAFF. The whole variable domain, remainder taken from reference TRBV30 and TRBJ1-1, is SQTIHQWPATLVQPVGSPLSLECTVEGTSNPNLYWYRQAAGRGLQLLFYSVGIGQISSEVPQNLSASRPQDRQFILSSKKLLLSDSGFYLCAWSPPWTVNTEAFFGQGTRLTVV.

The rearrangement links TRBV7-2 to TRBJ2-1; D is unresolved. The germline V and J ends were trimmed by 1 base and 8 bases, with 12 bases remaining between them. Germline CDR1 is SGHTA and CDR2 is FQGNSA. CDR3 size: 14 residues. In DNA form, the CDR3 reads TGTGCCAGCAGCTTAGAGGTAGGAGTGGATGAGCAGTTCTTC. It is translated as CASSLEVGVDEQFF.

This clone occurred a few times. The chain carries TRBV7-2 and TRBJ2-3, with 9 positions matching TRBD2. V gave up 7 bases and J gave up 3 bases; unmatched junction bases: 11. The CDR3 covers 16 residues. Germline CDR1 and CDR2: SGHTA and FQGNSA. CDR3 protein: CASTPRGSGSTDTQYF. CDR3 nucleotides: TGTGCCAGCACCCCTCGGGGTAGCGGGAGTACAGATACGCAGTATTTT. Complete variable domain (other parts from reference TRBV7-2 and TRBJ2-3): GAGVSQSPSNKVTEKGKDVELRCDPISGHTALYWYRQSLGQGLEFLIYFQGNSAPDKSGLPSDRFSAERTGGSVSTLTIQRTQQEDSAVYLCASTPRGSGSTDTQYFGPGTRLTVL.

The genes are TRBV6-5 and TRBJ2-4; no definite D call. CDR3 length: 11 residues. Germline values: CDR1 MNHEY, CDR2 SVGAGI. V was trimmed by 6 bases and J by 6 bases, leaving 6 bases between them. CDR3 sequence reads: CASSLGNIQYF. Written as DNA, the CDR3 is TGTGCCAGCAGCCTCGGAAACATTCAGTACTTC.

V usage is TRBV6-5 and J usage is TRBJ2-5; 7 bases are a match to TRBD1. The DNA end is a closer match to TRBJ2-7, so the J assignment may be wrong. The germline CDR1 and CDR2 sequences are MNHEY and SVGAGI. The CDR3 length is 16 residues. This chain's CDR3 is CASSYSIRPDRDEQYF. In DNA form, the CDR3 reads TGTGCCAGCAGTTACTCGATCCGACCTGACAGGGACGAGCAGTACTTC.

The genes are TRBV7-2 and TRBJ2-7; 7 nucleotides agree with TRBD2. CDR3 length: 14 residues. V lost 5 bases and J lost 6; bases outside the gene matches: 10. The germline CDR1 and CDR2 sequences are SGHTA and FQGNSA. CDR3 sequence (DNA): TGTGCCAGCAGCCCCTCGGCGGGAGATGTCGAGCAGTACTTC. Its translation: CASSPSAGDVEQYF.

CDR3 sequence: CASSLGSGRARETQYF. CDR3 sequence (DNA): TGTGCCAGCAGCTTAGGGAGCGGGAGGGCCCGAGAGACCCAGTACTTC. The rearrangement links TRBV7-2 to TRBJ2-5; 10 bases are shared with TRBD2. Trimming removed 1 base from V and 4 bases from J; junction bases left unmatched: 6. The CDR3 loop spans 16 amino acids. Germline CDR1 and CDR2: SGHTA and FQGNSA.

V usage is TRBV6-5 and J usage is TRBJ2-5; no firm D call. Germline V gene data show CDR1 as MNHEY and CDR2 as SVGAGI. This CDR3 region has 14 residues. V lost 0 bases, J lost 5 bases, and 10 bases lay in between. The CDR3 sequence: CASSYSIAGETQYF. The CDR3 coding sequence is TGTGCCAGCAGTTACTCGATAGCCGGGGAGACCCAGTACTTC.

This clone occurred a few times. This rearrangement joins TRBV7-6 to TRBJ2-1, with TRBD2 as a possible D gene (6 bases). V was cut by 2 bases and J by 0 bases, with 11 bases left in between. CDR3 length: 16 amino acids. Germline assignment: CDR1 SGHVS and CDR2 FNYEAQ. DNA for the CDR3: TGTGCCAGCAGCTTACGGCGGGGCAACTCCTACAATGAGCAGTTCTTC. Amino acids: CASSLRRGNSYNEQFF.

This clone was counted many times. The chain has TRBV2 and TRBJ1-5, with 10 nucleotides matching TRBD1. CDR1 and CDR2 (germline): SNHLY, FYNNEI. This CDR3 has 16 residues. V shed 6 bases, J shed 0 bases, and the junction held 5 bases outside the gene matches. CDR3 sequence (DNA): TGTGCCAGCAGACCGGGACAGGGGATTAGCAATCAGCCCCAGCATTTT. Translation gives CASRPGQGISNQPQHF.

In this sample, this clone turned up a few times. The V call is TRBV6-5, the J call TRBJ1-3; D remains ambiguous. V gave up 11 bases and J gave up 0 bases, with 8 bases separating them. This CDR3 comprises 12 residues. The V gene's germline CDR1 is MNHEY and CDR2 SVGAGI. The CDR3 protein is CAEGSSGNTIYF. In DNA, the CDR3 is TGTGCCGAGGGCAGCTCTGGAAACACCATATATTTT.

Ten or more counts support this clone. The chain carries TRBV5-5 and TRBJ2-3; no firm D call. The germline CDR1 and CDR2 sequences are SGHKS and YYEKEE (reference sequence). The CDR3 runs to 14 residues. V was cut by 0 bases and J by 5 bases, with 10 bases left in between. CDR3 residues: CASSLAGVEDTQYF. CDR3 DNA: TGTGCCAGCAGCTTGGCAGGAGTGGAAGATACGCAGTATTTT.

This sequence joins TRBV6-5 and TRBJ2-1; TRBD2 matches at 8 bases. The CDR3 loop spans 15 amino acids. J lost 1 base, V lost 6 bases, and 5 bases had no gene match. Germline-derived CDR1 and CDR2 are MNHEY and SVGAGI. DNA of the CDR3: TGTGCCAGCAGCCGACTAGCGCCTTCCTACAATGAGCAGTTCTTC. The encoded protein is CASSRLAPSYNEQFF.

This chain uses TRBV5-1 with TRBJ2-5; 8 bases agree with TRBD2. The CDR3 runs 14 residues. Germline loops: CDR1 SGHRS, CDR2 YFSETQ. V shed 6 bases and J 2 bases; nucleotides not matched to a gene: 6. CDR3 sequence: CASTFSGNQETQYF. The CDR3, as DNA: TGCGCCAGCACATTTAGCGGGAATCAAGAGACCCAGTACTTC.

In its sample, this clone was seen a few times. This chain connects TRBV11-2 to TRBJ1-4, with 9 bases that match TRBD1. Germline V gives CDR1 SGHAT, CDR2 FQNNGV. The CDR3 sequence is 14 residues long. Germline trimming cut 4 bases from V and 8 bases from J; bases unmatched to any gene: 5. Here the CDR3 DNA reads TGTGCCAGCAGCTCGGGACAGGGACGAGAAAAACTGTTTTTT. Protein: CASSSGQGREKLFF.

The genes are TRBV11-2 and TRBJ2-3; TRBD2 matches 9 bases. This CDR3 spans 16 amino acids. The junction had 11 bases not matched to a gene; V was cut back by 6 bases and J by 4 bases. Germline lookup yields CDR1 SGHAT and CDR2 FQNNGV. The CDR3 region has the DNA TGTGCCAGCAGGCCGCTAGCGGGGAGAGGGTCAGATACGCAGTATTTT. It yields the protein CASRPLAGRGSDTQYF.

This clone was observed a handful of times. The gene calls are TRBV11-2 and TRBJ2-1; a weak D match, TRBD1 (6 bases). The CDR3 extends over 15 amino acids. Trimming stripped 5 bases from V and 3 bases from J, with 14 bases between. Germline V CDR1 and CDR2: SGHAT, FQNNGV. CDR3 sequence: CASSAQGTYYNEQFF. The CDR3 DNA is TGTGCCAGCAGCGCACAGGGAACCTACTACAATGAGCAGTTCTTC.

The table lists this clone with many counts. The chain recombines TRBV7-2 with TRBJ2-3, with 12 positions matching TRBD2. The CDR3 totals 18 residues. After removal of 5 bases from V and 6 bases from J, the junction contained 15 bases not matched to a gene. The V gene's germline CDR1 is SGHTA and CDR2 FQGNSA. CDR3 nucleotides: TGTGCCAGCAGCAAGGGACTAGCGGGCCTGGGGCCCATGGATACGCAGTATTTT. Its protein product is CASSKGLAGLGPMDTQYF.

This sequence joins TRBV29-1 and TRBJ2-3, with TRBD2 identical over 9 bases. V was clipped by 4 bases and J by 5 bases; unmatched bases: 10. Germline assignment: CDR1 SQVTM and CDR2 ANQGSEA. The CDR3 is made up of 15 amino acids. The CDR3 DNA sequence: TGCAGCGTTGGTCGAGCGGGAGGACGTGGAGATACGCAGTATTTT. Its translation: CSVGRAGGRGDTQYF.

In its sample, this clone was seen a few times. The chain has TRBV28 and TRBJ1-2; possibly TRBD1 for D (6 bases). The CDR3 is 12 residues long. CDR1 is MDHEN, CDR2 SYDVKM, per germline. The V end was cut by 6 bases, the J end by 4 bases, with 9 bases between. In DNA, the CDR3 is TGTGCCAGCAGACAGGGTGGCTATGGCTACACCTTC. It specifies CASRQGGYGYTF.

The sample holds a few counts of this clone. V is TRBV7-2 and J is TRBJ2-7, with TRBD2 matching over 12 bases. Germline assignment: CDR1 SGHTA and CDR2 FQGNSA. The CDR3 spans 16 residues. V was pared by 5 bases and J by 2 bases, with 7 bases of the junction left unmatched. Here the CDR3 reads CASSPRTSGIPYEQYF. The CDR3 DNA is TGTGCCAGCAGCCCAAGGACTAGCGGGATTCCCTACGAGCAGTACTTC. The full variable domain, with the rest looked up from reference TRBV7-2 and TRBJ2-7, is GAGVSQSPSNKVTEKGKDVELRCDPISGHTALYWYRQSLGQGLEFLIYFQGNSAPDKSGLPSDRFSAERTGGSVSTLTIQRTQQEDSAVYLCASSPRTSGIPYEQYFGPGTRLTVT.

This clone was counted at least ten times. This rearrangement joins TRBV5-1 to TRBJ2-7; TRBD1 matches at 8 bases. Per germline, CDR1 SGHRS and CDR2 YFSETQ. The CDR3 is 14 amino acids. Trimming took 4 bases from V and 6 from J; bases not matched to a gene: 9. The CDR3 DNA sequence: TGCGCCAGCAGCCCGCGGACAGGGCAAGGCGAGCAGTACTTC. Translating it yields CASSPRTGQGEQYF.